This TCR beta chain was identified in a study of CD8 T cells in ankylosing spondylitis. Broader study findings: Significant enrichment of disease-linked clones was reported in matched ankylosing spondylitis synovial fluid.

This clonotype was seen a handful of times. Its antigen is undetermined. Each CDR3 protein is one row after TCRdb ran MiXCR on the 5' RACE reads. The sample contains 250,000 or so distinct CDR3 sequences, over 15% of which appear only once. Germline lookup yields CDR1 MNHEY and CDR2 SVGEGT. The ends lost 2 bases at V and 2 bases at J; junction bases unmatched: 13. The CDR3 covers 20 residues. The specimen was blood, either unsorted or a sorted T cell fraction (not recorded which). The chain combines TRBV6-2 or TRBV6-3 with TRBJ2-1; 12 positions match TRBD2. The receptor was derived from a male donor with ankylosing spondylitis or in good health (not recorded which). CDR3 amino acids: CASSYDDFEASGRAYNEQFF. CDR3 DNA: TGTGCCAGCAGTTACGATGATTTTGAGGCTAGCGGGAGGGCCTACAATGAGCAGTTCTTC.